The entry below describes one TCR beta chain. What it binds is not known. The sample originates from a study of T cell responses to AZD1222 COVID-19 vaccine. Sequencing used immunoSEQ multiplex PCR; TCRdb keeps in-frame clones, though not all of them. The table records around 200,000 clones, almost 90% of them present only once. The study's findings and limits: The study identified only five to seven AZD1222 recipients as seropositive at baseline. Donors were mostly white British, more females; clonal diversity possibly underestimated.

There are 15 residues in the CDR3. CDR1 is LNHNV and CDR2 is YYDKDF in the germline V gene (reference sequence). V trimming: 1 base; J trimming: 5 bases; junction bases outside the gene matches: 6. The source is an adult in good health. The sequencing here drew on peripheral blood, taken on day 0 of AZD1222 vaccination. The rearrangement uses TRBV15 and TRBJ2-5, with 8 nucleotides matching TRBD2. Here the CDR3 DNA reads TGTGCCACCAGCAGAGGCGGGGGGCAGGATGAGACCCAGTACTTC. It translates to CATSRGGGQDETQYF.